This TCR beta chain came from a study of blood T cell repertoires in COVID-19. For the study at large: Samples of COVID-19 (acute and convalescent) were obtained from the United States, Italy and Spain. PBMCs, B-cell-depleted T cells, or T cells provided the cDNA or gDNA that made up the material.

As originally analysed: Cell counts per sample came from amplifying reference gene primers. Sequencing used immunoSEQ multiplex PCR; TCRdb keeps in-frame clones, though not all of them. V and J calls and clone size come straight from that table; D and trimming were deduced from the DNA. Among 100,000 to 150,000 clones, 79% were seen once, and the ten largest hold 37%. This clone was found a few times. The CDR3 runs to 12 residues. V lost 8 bases and J 2 bases, leaving 10 bases between the germline ends. The germline V gene encodes CDR1 MNHNY and CDR2 SVGAGI (reference sequence). The chain recombines TRBV6-6 with TRBJ2-7; maybe TRBD1 (6 bases). The TCR sequence derives from a man aged 35-49 years with active or convalescent COVID-19. The sample taken for sequencing was peripheral blood. The CDR3 bases are TGTGCCAGCCGCAGGGGTCCCTACGAGCAGTACTTC. Encoded protein: CASRRGPYEQYF.